This TCR beta chain derives from a study of CD8 T cells in Susac syndrome. Study-level background: Sequenced Susac syndrome patients included 5 or 6 with clinically active disease and eight in remission.

Study results and limitations: Maximal CD8+ clonal expansion in Susac was observed within TEMRA cells and among active patients. The number of individuals included in the study's TCR sequencing and HLA analysis was acknowledged as relatively small.

A remark on this clonotype: Its antigen is not identified.

Germline lookup yields CDR1 MDHEN and CDR2 SYDVKM. V was pared by 8 bases and J by 0 bases, with 16 bases of the junction left unmatched. The CDR3 consists of 18 residues. The RNA, roughly 0.45 to 1 ug, was put through reverse transcription using random hexamers. Across 54 Vbeta and 13 Jbeta, immunoSEQ multiplex PCR amplified TCR beta CDR3. MiXCR, run by TCRdb on the immunoSEQ multiplex PCR reads, gives a single entry per CDR3 protein. The sample includes roughly 150,000 distinct CDR3 sequences, approximately 95% of them seen just once. The J gene is TRBJ2-3, the V gene TRBV28, with TRBD2 matching 8 bases. This TCR was sampled from a human donor with Susac syndrome. Input material: CD8+ T cells from PBMCs. The CDR3 nucleotides are TGTGCCAGCCCGTCGCCGGGTACTAGCGGAATTAGCACAGATACGCAGTATTTT. Translation gives CASPSPGTSGISTDTQYF.